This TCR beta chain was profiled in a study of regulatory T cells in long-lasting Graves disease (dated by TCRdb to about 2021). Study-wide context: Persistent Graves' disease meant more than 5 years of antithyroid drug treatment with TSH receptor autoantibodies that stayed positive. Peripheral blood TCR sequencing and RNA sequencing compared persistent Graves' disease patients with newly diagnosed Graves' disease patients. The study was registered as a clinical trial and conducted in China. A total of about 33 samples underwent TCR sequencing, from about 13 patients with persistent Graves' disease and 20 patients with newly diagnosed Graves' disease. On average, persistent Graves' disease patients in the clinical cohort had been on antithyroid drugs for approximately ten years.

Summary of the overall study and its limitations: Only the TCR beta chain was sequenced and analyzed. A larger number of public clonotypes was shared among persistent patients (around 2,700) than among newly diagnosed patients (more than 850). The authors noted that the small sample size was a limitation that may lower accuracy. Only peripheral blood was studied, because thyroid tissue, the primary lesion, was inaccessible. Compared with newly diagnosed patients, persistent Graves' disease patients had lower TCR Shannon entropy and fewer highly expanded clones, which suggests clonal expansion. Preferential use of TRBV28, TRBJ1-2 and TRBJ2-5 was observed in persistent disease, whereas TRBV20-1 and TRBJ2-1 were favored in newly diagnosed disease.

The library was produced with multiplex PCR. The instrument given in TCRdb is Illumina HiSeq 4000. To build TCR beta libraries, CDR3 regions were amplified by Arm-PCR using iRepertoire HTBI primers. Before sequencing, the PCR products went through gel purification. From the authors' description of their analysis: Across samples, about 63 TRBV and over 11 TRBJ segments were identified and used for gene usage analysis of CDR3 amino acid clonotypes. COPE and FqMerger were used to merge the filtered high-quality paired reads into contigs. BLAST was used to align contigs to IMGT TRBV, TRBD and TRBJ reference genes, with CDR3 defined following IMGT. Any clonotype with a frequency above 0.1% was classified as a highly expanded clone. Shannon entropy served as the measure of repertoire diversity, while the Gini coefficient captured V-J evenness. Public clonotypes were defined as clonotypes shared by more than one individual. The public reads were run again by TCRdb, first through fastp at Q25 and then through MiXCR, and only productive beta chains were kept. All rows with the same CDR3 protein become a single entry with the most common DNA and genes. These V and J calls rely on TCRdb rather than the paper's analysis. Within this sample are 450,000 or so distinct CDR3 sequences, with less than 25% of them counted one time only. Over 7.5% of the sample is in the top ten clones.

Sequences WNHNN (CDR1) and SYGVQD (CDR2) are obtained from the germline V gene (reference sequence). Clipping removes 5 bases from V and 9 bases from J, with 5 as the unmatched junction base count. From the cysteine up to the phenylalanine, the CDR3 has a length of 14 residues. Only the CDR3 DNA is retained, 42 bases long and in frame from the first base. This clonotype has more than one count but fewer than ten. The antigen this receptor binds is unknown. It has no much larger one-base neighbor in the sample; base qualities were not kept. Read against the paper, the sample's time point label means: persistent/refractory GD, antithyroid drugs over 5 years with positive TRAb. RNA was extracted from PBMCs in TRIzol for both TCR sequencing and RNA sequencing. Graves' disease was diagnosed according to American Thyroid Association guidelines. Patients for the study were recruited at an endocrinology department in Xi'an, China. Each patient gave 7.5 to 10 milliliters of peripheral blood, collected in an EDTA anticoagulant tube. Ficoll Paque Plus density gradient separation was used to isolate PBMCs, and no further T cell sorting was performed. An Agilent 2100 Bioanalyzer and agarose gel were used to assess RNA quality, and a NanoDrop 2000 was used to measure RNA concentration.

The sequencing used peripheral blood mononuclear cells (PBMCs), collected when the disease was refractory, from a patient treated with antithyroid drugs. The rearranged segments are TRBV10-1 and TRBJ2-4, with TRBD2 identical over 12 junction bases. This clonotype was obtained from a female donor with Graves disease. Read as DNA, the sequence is TGCGCCAGCAGTACAGGACTAGCGGGATCCATTCAGTACTTC. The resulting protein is CASSTGLAGSIQYF.